The sequence of this T cell receptor (beta chain) was determined in a study of STAT5B mutations in CD4+ large granular lymphocyte leukemia (dated by TCRdb to 2021 to 2024). Turning to the overall study: Among healthy controls, the CDR3 'QG' motif was associated with a particular HLA allele. The TCRbeta repertoires of CD4+ T-cell large granular lymphocyte leukemia patients were compared with the TCRbeta repertoires of healthy blood donors. The purity of purified fractions was confirmed by flow cytometry on FACSCanto II or FACSVerse to exceed 95% among lymphocytes. General conclusions and limits of the study: The data were not HLA-matched, and the relatively small sample size could explain the higher clonality seen in CD4+ compared with CD8+ T-LGLL. CD4-sorted patient repertoires appeared more clonal than healthy CD4+ repertoires, and this difference persisted after removing the putative leukemic clones. Each patient's main leukemic clonotypes were private, but more than 20% of these clonotypes showed up at low frequency in the non-leukemic repertoires of other patients. Enrichment of TRBV06-family usage was observed among the top patient clones (8/27) relative to healthy controls (2/35).

The healthy control group was made up of 40 or so blood donors, and the Finnish Red Cross blood service supplied their buffy coats. All TCR-sequenced material derived from peripheral blood: patient blood samples and healthy donor buffy coats. Ficoll-Hypaque gradient centrifugation was used to isolate peripheral blood mononuclear cells. CD4+ cells were purified magnetically from the buffy coats of healthy controls. The Gentra Puregene Cell and Tissue kit was used for genomic DNA extraction, and quantification was performed on a Qubit 2.0 fluorometer. A word on this clone: It lacks a known antigen. No base qualities exist here, and no much larger clone lies one base off it.

The immunoSEQ assay at survey resolution was used to sequence TCRbeta rearrangements from genomic DNA. Turning to the authors' computational methods: In the TCR sequencing data, the lowest productive clonotype frequency that could be detected was 2.59 x 10-5. Only productive TCRbeta rearrangements, defined as complete and in-frame sequences, were included in the analyses. Clonality for each sample was calculated as Simpson clonality in the immunoSEQ Analyzer version 3.0. Based on frequency, clones were grouped as very rare, small, medium, large (1-20%) or hyperexpanded (>20%). Generation probabilities were estimated with OLGA 1.2.3, V-gene circos plots were made with VDJtools, specificities were looked up in VDJdb, and CDR3 motifs were identified with GLIPH. TCRdb took this table from immuneACCESS and kept in-frame rearrangements with V and J called. Such tables lack part of the clones; where checked against another copy, unresolved V genes explain under half of the gap, and the rest is unexplained. The D gene and trimming were derived from the DNA, and the V and J assignments and clone size from that table. The sample table records 40,000 or so clones; around 80% of these occur just once. The top ten clonotypes cover 0.55% of the sample.

Including cysteine and phenylalanine, the CDR3 has 11 amino acids. Just the 33-base CDR3 DNA is kept, in frame starting at base 1. The germline V gene yields KGHSH for CDR1 and LQKENI for CDR2. V is pared back by 3 bases and J by 7 bases, with 7 bases lying between the germline termini. The chain couples TRBV18 to TRBJ2-7, and perhaps TRBD2 as D gene, on 5 matching bases. The sequenced sample consisted of CD4+ T cells from blood buffy coats. This clonotype originated in a human donor in good health. The DNA is TGTGCCAGCTCACCGGGGAGAGAGCAGTACTTC. The resulting protein is CASSPGREQYF.